This entry describes one T cell receptor beta chain. In the study's own analysis: Reference gene primer amplification gave estimated nucleated cell counts. Here immunoSEQ multiplex PCR was the method, and the copy in TCRdb shows in-frame clones only, minus some. The V and J calls and clone size are taken from that table; D and trimming were inferred from the DNA. The repertoire consists of about 98,000 clones, with less than 85% occurring once and the leading ten covering roughly a tenth. Losses at the gene ends were 5 bases for V and 0 bases for J; bases not matched to a gene: 6. The CDR3 contains 17 residues. In germline, CDR1 is LGHDT, CDR2 YNNKEL (reference sequence). The record originates from a study of blood T cell repertoires in COVID-19. Background on the study: The United States, Italy and Spain supplied acute and convalescent COVID-19 samples. Sources were T cells, B-cell-depleted T cells, or PBMCs; the material itself was cDNA or gDNA.

The sequenced sample consisted of peripheral blood. The receptor's source is a man in his 70s with active or convalescent COVID-19. This rearrangement joins TRBV3-1 (or the pseudogene TRBV3-2) to TRBJ2-3, with TRBD2 matching over 12 bases. Written as DNA, the CDR3 is TGTGCCAGCAGCACTCGTACTAGCGGGGGGAGCACAGATACGCAGTATTTT. Its protein product is CASSTRTSGGSTDTQYF.